Presented here are 6 T cell receptor beta chains from one specimen sequenced in a study of response to subunit inactivated influenza vaccine. TCRdb reprocessed the RT-PCR reads with MiXCR, giving one entry per CDR3 protein. Of roughly 570,000 distinct CDR3 sequences listed, 10% to 15% are singletons. The source was PBMCs from blood, collected roughly 6 weeks after vaccination. Source of these receptors: a man aged 45 to 65 who received an inactivated influenza vaccine.

This clonotype came up many times. This chain connects TRBV7-8 to TRBJ1-2; 7 nucleotides align to TRBD1. Germline values: CDR1 SGHVS, CDR2 FQNEAQ. This CDR3 contains 13 residues. J was trimmed by 2 bases and V by 5 bases; bases with no gene match: 2. The CDR3 DNA follows: TGTGCCAGCAGCGAGGGACAGAACTATGGCTACACCTTC. It is translated as CASSEGQNYGYTF.

This sequence joins TRBV6-1 and TRBJ2-5; D is possibly TRBD1 or TRBD2 (6 bases each). The CDR3 has 15 amino acids. Germline V gives CDR1 MNHNS, CDR2 SASEGT. V dropped 6 bases and J dropped 4 bases, with 18 bases sitting between them. The CDR3, as DNA: TGTGCCAGCAGGGAAACTACAGGGACTTCAGAGACCCAGTACTTC. Translation: CASRETTGTSETQYF.

The V gene is TRBV7-2, the J gene TRBJ2-5; unclear D gene. V lost 2 bases and J lost 0, with 7 bases in between. The CDR3 has 14 amino acids. Germline values: CDR1 SGHTA, CDR2 FQGNSA. The DNA of the CDR3 is TGTGCCAGCAGCTTACGGTCCGACCAAGAGACCCAGTACTTC. It codes for CASSLRSDQETQYF. The whole variable domain, filled in from reference TRBV7-2 and TRBJ2-5, reads GAGVSQSPSNKVTEKGKDVELRCDPISGHTALYWYRQSLGQGLEFLIYFQGNSAPDKSGLPSDRFSAERTGGSVSTLTIQRTQQEDSAVYLCASSLRSDQETQYFGPGTRLLVL.

This clonotype was found a few times. The V and J genes are TRBV6-5 and TRBJ2-2; no clear D gene. The CDR3 is 15 amino acids. Trimming removed 2 bases at V and 1 base at J, with 8 bases between. Germline CDR1 MNHEY, CDR2 SVGAGI. The CDR3 nucleotides read TGTGCCAGCAGTTACGACACCTTGAACACCGGGGAGCTGTTTTTT. Residues: CASSYDTLNTGELFF.

This clonotype came up a few times. This sequence joins TRBV10-3 and TRBJ1-1; D gene uncertain. V shed 11 bases and J shed 3 bases, with 16 bases lying between them. CDR1 is ENHRY and CDR2 is SYGVKD in the germline V gene. The CDR3 spans 13 residues. The CDR3 region is CASLRRADTEAFF. CDR3 nucleotide sequence: TGTGCCTCATTGCGGAGGGCTGACACTGAAGCTTTCTTT.

This clonotype was observed a handful of times. J is TRBJ2-7 and V is TRBV7-6; either TRBD1 or TRBD2 may fit D (5 bases each). The CDR3 length is 15 residues. Germline CDR1 SGHVS, CDR2 FNYEAQ. V was cut by 0 bases and J by 4 bases, with 13 bases left in between. CDR3 in DNA: TGTGCCAGCAGCTTAGCGTTCGGGGCTACGTACGAGCAGTACTTC. It is translated as CASSLAFGATYEQYF.